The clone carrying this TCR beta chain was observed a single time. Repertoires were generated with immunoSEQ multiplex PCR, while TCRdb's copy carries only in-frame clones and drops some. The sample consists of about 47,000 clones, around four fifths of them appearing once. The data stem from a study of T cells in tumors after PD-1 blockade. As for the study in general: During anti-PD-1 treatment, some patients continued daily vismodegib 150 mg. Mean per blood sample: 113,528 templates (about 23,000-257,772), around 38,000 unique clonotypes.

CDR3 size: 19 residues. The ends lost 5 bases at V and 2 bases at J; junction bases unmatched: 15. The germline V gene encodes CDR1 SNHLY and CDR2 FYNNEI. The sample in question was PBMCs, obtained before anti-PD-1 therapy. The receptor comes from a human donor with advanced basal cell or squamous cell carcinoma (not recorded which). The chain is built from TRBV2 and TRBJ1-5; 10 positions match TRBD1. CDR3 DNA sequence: TGTGCCAGCAGTCTTTTTCGCCCGGGACAGGGGATGGGCAATCAGCCCCAGCATTTT. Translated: CASSLFRPGQGMGNQPQHF.